These 9 T cell receptor beta chains share one sample of origin, sequenced in a study of T cells in Graves' hyperthyroidism and ophthalmopathy. Template material for amplifying TCR beta CDR3 regions consisted of RNA transcripts. An initial round of RT-PCR targeting the TCR CDR3 relied on the HTBI primer set. TCRdb re-called the multiplex PCR reads with MiXCR, one entry per CDR3 protein. The table lists 550,000 to 800,000 distinct CDR3 sequences, 15% to 20% of them singletons. Sequencing input: blood. These receptors were taken from a man aged 45-65 years with Graves' hyperthyroidism.

The chain joins TRBV5-1 to TRBJ2-1; TRBD2 might be the D (6 bases). This CDR3 region has 11 residues. V lost 2 bases, J lost 10 bases, and 7 bases lay in between. Germline-derived CDR1 and CDR2 are SGHRS and YFSETQ. The CDR3 DNA reads TGCGCCAGCAGCTTTGGACTAGAGCAGTTCTTC. Translating it yields CASSFGLEQFF.

This clonotype was detected only a few times. The rearrangement links TRBV5-1 to TRBJ2-7, with D maybe TRBD2 (6 bases). The V gene's germline CDR1 is SGHRS and CDR2 YFSETQ. The CDR3 spans 14 residues. The V end lost 4 bases, the J end lost 3 bases, and 14 bases lay between the germline ends. The CDR3: CASSTEGAYYEQYF. CDR3 sequence (DNA): TGCGCCAGCAGCACGGAGGGAGCCTACTACGAGCAGTACTTC.

This clonotype has a count of ten or more. V and J are TRBV9 and TRBJ2-5; TRBD2 matches 7 bases. Losses at the gene ends were 0 bases for V and 1 base for J; bases not matched to a gene: 3. The CDR3 runs to 15 residues. The germline V gene has CDR1 SGDLS and CDR2 YYNGEE. CDR3 nucleotide sequence: TGTGCCAGCAGCGTAGGGGGGAGGGCCCAAGAGACCCAGTACTTC. Its translation: CASSVGGRAQETQYF.

This rearrangement joins TRBV6-1 to TRBJ1-1, with 11 nucleotides matching TRBD1. In germline, CDR1 is MNHNS, CDR2 SASEGT. The V segment lost 4 bases and the J segment 6 bases; nucleotides outside the gene matches: 7. The CDR3 has 15 residues. CDR3 in amino acids: CASSATDRGLPEAFF. The CDR3 bases are TGTGCCAGCAGTGCGACGGACAGGGGGCTTCCTGAAGCTTTCTTT.

This clonotype was seen many times. The genes are TRBV7-3 and TRBJ1-1; no clear D. Germline CDR1 SGHTA, CDR2 FQGTGA. This CDR3 comprises 16 residues. V lost 3 bases and J lost 3, with 17 bases in between. The CDR3 coding sequence is TGTGCCAGCAGCTTCGGCGGGAGCCGCATTGACACTGAAGCTTTCTTT. Protein: CASSFGGSRIDTEAFF.

This clonotype was picked up many times. The chain recombines TRBV27 with TRBJ1-1; D is unclear. There are 13 residues in the CDR3. Germline V gene sequence: CDR1 MNHEY, CDR2 SMNVEV (reference sequence). Trimming removed 2 bases at V and 7 bases at J, with 11 bases between. The CDR3 loop is CASSLARTVEAFF. The CDR3 DNA follows: TGTGCCAGCAGTTTAGCTCGGACCGTTGAAGCTTTCTTT.

The table lists this clonotype with a few counts. The V gene is TRBV12-3 or TRBV12-4, the J gene TRBJ1-1, with 9 bases fitting TRBD1. Trimming took 6 bases from V and 11 from J; bases not matched to a gene: 7. The length of the CDR3 is 12 residues. The DNA of the CDR3 is TGTGCCAGCAGATGGGACAGGGAGAAGGCTTTCTTT. It is translated as CASRWDREKAFF.

DNA for the CDR3: TGTGCCTGGAGGGACTTTTCTCCGGGACTACCCTACGAGCAGTACTTC. Protein sequence: CAWRDFSPGLPYEQYF. The chain carries TRBV30 and TRBJ2-7; 7 nucleotides align to TRBD2. Germline V gene data show CDR1 as GTSNPN and CDR2 as SVGIG (reference sequence). The CDR3 is 16 amino acids. The V segment lost 3 bases and the J segment 2 bases; nucleotides outside the gene matches: 13.

This clonotype was detected only a few times. V and J are TRBV18 and TRBJ2-1; 9 nucleotides line up with TRBD1. CDR3 length: 14 amino acids. From germline, CDR1 is KGHSH and CDR2 LQKENI. After removal of 5 bases from V and 8 bases from J, the junction contained 7 bases not matched to a gene. The CDR3 is CASSIQGARDEQFF. CDR3 DNA sequence: TGTGCCAGCTCAATACAGGGGGCGCGGGATGAGCAGTTCTTC.